The 3 T cell receptor beta chains in this list originate from one sample, sequenced in a study of T cell changes during pregnancy in multiple sclerosis. Data came from immunoSEQ multiplex PCR; TCRdb stores just in-frame clones and leaves some out. The data hold roughly 20,000 clones, with about 91% observed a single time. The sequences come from CD4+ T cells from peripheral blood mononuclear cells, collected in the third trimester of pregnancy. The receptors were gathered from a female donor with multiple sclerosis, enrolled in a pregnancy study.

This chain joins TRBV27 and TRBJ1-2, with TRBD1 matching over 7 bases. V lost 2 bases and J lost 4; bases outside the gene matches: 7. The CDR3 extends over 15 amino acids. Germline V lookup: CDR1 MNHEY, CDR2 SMNVEV (reference sequence). CDR3 amino acids: CASSLRPTGFYGYTF. CDR3 bases: TGTGCCAGCAGTTTACGCCCGACAGGGTTCTATGGCTACACCTTC.

The J gene is TRBJ2-1, the V gene TRBV5-6; no clear D gene. This CDR3 is 12 amino acids long. Trimming cost V 2 bases and J 8 bases, with 8 bases left between them. Per germline, CDR1 SGHDT and CDR2 YYEEEE. CDR3 sequence reads: CASSFGRHEQFF. CDR3 bases: TGTGCCAGCAGCTTCGGCAGGCATGAGCAGTTCTTC.

This chain uses TRBV11-3 with TRBJ2-3; 8 nucleotides match TRBD1. The germline gives CDR1 SGHNT, CDR2 YENEEA. The CDR3 totals 18 residues. J lost 4 bases, V lost 2 bases, and 14 bases had no gene match. CDR3: CASSLNRLGQAFADTQYF. In DNA, the CDR3 is TGTGCCAGCAGCTTAAATAGGTTGGGACAGGCATTTGCAGATACGCAGTATTTT. Together with reference TRBV11-3 and TRBJ2-3, the CDR3 gives the full variable domain: EAGVVQSPRYKIIEKKQPVAFWCNPISGHNTLYWYLQNLGQGPELLIRYENEEAVDDSQLPKDRFSAERLKGVDSTLKIQPAELGDSAVYLCASSLNRLGQAFADTQYFGPGTRLTVL.